Sequencing of this T cell receptor (beta chain) was carried out in a study of T cell changes during pregnancy in multiple sclerosis. Profiled with immunoSEQ multiplex PCR; TCRdb holds only in-frame clones, not every one. The profile shows fewer than 60,000 clones, about 90% of them singletons. The CDR3 has 16 amino acids. Trimming left V 0 bases short and J 5 bases short, with 14 bases between. The sequences come from peripheral blood, collected in the third trimester of pregnancy. The chain is built from TRBV6-7 and TRBJ1-5; no clear D. TRBV6-7 is classed as an ORF, of uncertain function. The sequence was obtained from a female donor in good health, enrolled as a control in a pregnancy study. This CDR3 is CASSYSSCLTDQPQHF. The CDR3 DNA reads as TGTGCCAGCAGTTACTCGTCGTGTCTTACGGATCAGCCCCAGCATTTT.